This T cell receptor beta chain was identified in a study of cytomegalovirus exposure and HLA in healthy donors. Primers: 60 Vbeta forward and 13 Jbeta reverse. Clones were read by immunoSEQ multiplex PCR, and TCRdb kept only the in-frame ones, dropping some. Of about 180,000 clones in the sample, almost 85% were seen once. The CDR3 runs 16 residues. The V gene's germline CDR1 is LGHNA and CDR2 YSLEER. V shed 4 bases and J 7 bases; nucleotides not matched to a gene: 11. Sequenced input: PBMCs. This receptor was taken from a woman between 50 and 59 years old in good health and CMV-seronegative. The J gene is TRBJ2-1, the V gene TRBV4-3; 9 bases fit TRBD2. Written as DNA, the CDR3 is TGCGCCAGCAGCCGAGGTTATAGCGGGGGAGGTAATGAGCAGTTCTTC. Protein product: CASSRGYSGGGNEQFF.